This entry lists 18 T cell receptor beta chains sequenced from one sample in a study of Ad26.COV2.S vaccination and SARS-CoV-2 variants. As to treatment: roughly 19 received Ad26.COV2.S at low or high dose, single or two shots; 5 received placebo; per-sample allocation not given. Vaccine and placebo recipients were sampled on day 63 after the first injection. The data were produced by immunoSEQ multiplex PCR, yet TCRdb's version contains in-frame clones alone and is incomplete. The sample comprises a few hundred thousand clones, 90% of which are singletons, and about 5% rests with the top ten. Here the sequenced sample was peripheral blood, taken in a trial of Ad26.COV2.S vaccine versus placebo. The source of these receptors is a person aged 18-65 years who received the Ad26.COV2.S COVID-19 vaccine or a placebo.

This chain links TRBV6-1 with TRBJ1-2; 9 nucleotides match TRBD1. The trim removed 5 bases at V and 8 bases at J, leaving 6 bases unmatched. The germline V gene has CDR1 MNHNS and CDR2 SASEGT. CDR3 length equals 13 residues. The CDR3 DNA follows: TGTGCCAGCAGTTCTTGGACAGGGGAAGGCTACACCTTC. Protein: CASSSWTGEGYTF.

As for this clone: At one end the junction does not follow the germline gene, possibly because of a read error. The rearrangement joins TRBV14 to TRBJ2-1; unclear D gene. This CDR3 spans 15 amino acids. Germline values: CDR1 SGHDN, CDR2 FVKESK. The CDR3, as DNA: TGTGCCAGCGGCCAAGTTGGGCAGTCTTACAATGAGCAGTTCTTC. Translated: CASGQVGQSYNEQFF.

This clone has a single count. The chain carries TRBV4-1 and TRBJ2-5; D is unresolved. The CDR3 sequence is 16 residues long. Per the germline V gene, CDR1 is MGHRA and CDR2 is YSYEKL. Trimming removed 5 bases at V and 4 bases at J, with 20 bases between. CDR3 loop: CASSYGPNPQGETQYF. CDR3 DNA sequence: TGCGCCAGCAGCTACGGACCTAACCCTCAAGGAGAGACCCAGTACTTC.

The count of this clone is one. The gene calls are TRBV13 and TRBJ1-2; 8 bases line up with TRBD1. The CDR3 extends over 16 amino acids. The ends lost 4 bases at V and 4 bases at J; junction bases unmatched: 11. Germline assignment: CDR1 PRHDT and CDR2 FYEKMQ (reference sequence). The CDR3 region is CASSSLGQGQRYGYTF. In nucleotides, the CDR3 is TGTGCCAGCAGCTCCTTAGGACAGGGTCAGCGCTATGGCTACACCTTC.

This clone showed up just a few times. The V gene is TRBV4-1, the J gene TRBJ1-3; D unclear. The CDR3 length is 14 residues. V was trimmed by 8 bases and J by 0 bases, leaving 11 bases between them. Per germline, CDR1 MGHRA and CDR2 YSYEKL. The CDR3 protein is CASSPPFSGNTIYF. In nucleotides, the CDR3 is TGCGCCAGCTCCCCTCCCTTCTCTGGAAACACCATATATTTT.

A remark on this clone: Other DNA sequences in the sample encode the same CDR3. The chain links TRBV5-1 to TRBJ1-2; TRBD1 might be the D (5 bases). This CDR3 region has 13 residues. Germline lookup yields CDR1 SGHRS and CDR2 YFSETQ. The V end lost 5 bases, the J end lost 0 bases, and 8 bases lay between the germline ends. The CDR3 spells CASSRGANYGYTF. As DNA, the CDR3 is TGCGCCAGCAGTCGGGGGGCTAACTATGGCTACACCTTC.

V and J are TRBV7-9 and TRBJ2-6, with D uncertain. CDR3 length: 16 amino acids. The ends were cut back, 5 bases at V and 0 bases at J, with 11 bases in the middle. Germline loops: CDR1 SEHNR, CDR2 FQNEAQ (reference sequence). This chain's CDR3 is CASSPPEVSGANVLTF. The CDR3, as DNA: TGTGCCAGCAGCCCGCCGGAAGTCTCTGGGGCCAACGTCCTGACTTTC.

The chain is built from TRBV7-9 and TRBJ1-1; D is undetermined. The CDR3 extends over 13 amino acids. The ends were cut back, 1 base at V and 3 bases at J, with 6 bases in the middle. Germline values: CDR1 SEHNR, CDR2 FQNEAQ (reference sequence). The CDR3 region is CASSLVMYTEAFF. The CDR3 DNA sequence: TGTGCCAGCAGCTTAGTAATGTACACTGAAGCTTTCTTT. Looking up the rest from reference TRBV7-9 and TRBJ1-1 gives the full variable domain: DTGVSQNPRHKITKRGQNVTFRCDPISEHNRLYWYRQTLGQGPEFLTYFQNEAQLEKSRLLSDRFSAERPKGSFSTLEIQRTEQGDSAMYLCASSLVMYTEAFFGQGTRLTVV.

The J gene is TRBJ1-4, the V gene TRBV19, with 9 bases identical to TRBD1. This CDR3 region has 14 residues. CDR1 is LNHDA, CDR2 SQIVND, per germline (reference sequence). J lost 5 bases, V lost 7 bases, and 5 bases had no gene match. This CDR3 is CASTPGQGNEKLFF. In nucleotides, the CDR3 is TGTGCCAGTACTCCGGGACAGGGCAATGAAAAACTGTTTTTT.

The chain joins TRBV5-5 to TRBJ1-1; D remains ambiguous. Trimming pared 2 bases from V and 2 bases from J, leaving 10 bases between. The CDR3 has 14 residues. CDR1 SGHKS and CDR2 YYEKEE come from the germline V gene (reference sequence). CDR3 nucleotides: TGTGCCAGCAGCTTATTCTCCGGTAACACTGAAGCTTTCTTT. It translates to CASSLFSGNTEAFF.

The chain carries TRBV7-9 and TRBJ2-1; D remains unclear. With 3 bases removed from V and 9 bases from J, the gap between germline ends came to 6 bases. The CDR3 totals 11 residues. The germline V gene encodes CDR1 SEHNR and CDR2 FQNEAQ (reference sequence). CDR3 bases: TGTGCCAGCAGCTTTGGCGGTGAGCAGTTCTTC. Its protein product is CASSFGGEQFF.

The V gene is TRBV27, the J gene TRBJ2-4; the D gene could be TRBD1 or TRBD2 (5 bases each). The CDR3 totals 15 residues. From germline, CDR1 is MNHEY and CDR2 SMNVEV (reference sequence). Trimming pared 2 bases from V and 3 bases from J, leaving 11 bases between. This CDR3 reads CASSLAGTYKNIQYF. The CDR3 DNA reads as TGTGCCAGCAGTTTAGCCGGGACCTACAAAAACATTCAGTACTTC.

CDR3 amino acids: CASSVEGGPTAGELFF. Here the CDR3 DNA reads TGTGCCAGCAGCGTCGAAGGGGGTCCAACGGCCGGGGAGCTGTTTTTT. This chain joins TRBV9 and TRBJ2-2; TRBD1 is a possible D gene (6 bases). Germline V CDR1 and CDR2: SGDLS, YYNGEE. Trimming took 2 bases from V and 6 from J, leaving 17 bases between them. The CDR3 spans 16 residues.

The chain links TRBV27 to TRBJ1-1, with D unresolved. The CDR3 has 15 residues. In germline, CDR1 is MNHEY, CDR2 SMNVEV (reference sequence). Trimming stripped 6 bases from V and 1 base from J, with 15 bases between. In nucleotides, the CDR3 is TGTGCCAGCAGGTTTAATGGACGGACGAACACTGAAGCTTTCTTT. Encoded protein: CASRFNGRTNTEAFF.

CDR3 region: CASRETPSPSYTF. The DNA of the CDR3 is TGTGCCAGCCGCGAGACACCTTCCCCTAGCTACACCTTC. The chain employs TRBV7-2 and TRBJ1-2; D unclear. CDR3 length equals 13 residues. Germline CDR1 and CDR2: SGHTA and FQGNSA. V was trimmed by 8 bases and J by 9 bases, leaving 19 bases between them. The whole variable domain, remainder taken from reference TRBV7-2 and TRBJ1-2, is GAGVSQSPSNKVTEKGKDVELRCDPISGHTALYWYRQSLGQGLEFLIYFQGNSAPDKSGLPSDRFSAERTGGSVSTLTIQRTQQEDSAVYLCASRETPSPSYTFGSGTRLTVV.

CDR3 protein: CASIQSSGANVLTF. The CDR3 nucleotides are TGTGCCAGCATACAGAGCTCTGGGGCCAACGTCCTGACTTTC. This chain uses TRBV27 with TRBJ2-6; D is undetermined. Germline CDR1 MNHEY, CDR2 SMNVEV (reference sequence). The CDR3 has 14 amino acids. Trimming left V 7 bases short and J 0 bases short, with 7 bases between.

The chain links TRBV28 to TRBJ1-5; D uncertain. The germline V and J ends were trimmed by 5 bases and 4 bases, with 3 bases remaining between them. The CDR3 sequence is 11 residues long. Germline assignment: CDR1 MDHEN and CDR2 SYDVKM. The DNA for the CDR3 is TGTGCCAGCAGTCTGAATCAGCCCCAGCATTTT. It codes for CASSLNQPQHF. The variable domain in full, with the rest retrieved from reference TRBV28 and TRBJ1-5, is DVKVTQSSRYLVKRTGEKVFLECVQDMDHENMFWYRQDPGLGLRLIYFSYDVKMKEKGDIPEGYSVSREKKERFSLILESASTNQTSMYLCASSLNQPQHFGDGTRLSIL.

The gene calls are TRBV10-1 and TRBJ2-1, with 8 bases matching TRBD1. The CDR3 is made up of 13 amino acids. Germline V gene data show CDR1 as WNHNN and CDR2 as SYGVQD (reference sequence). J was trimmed by 9 bases and V by 6 bases; bases with no gene match: 7. The CDR3 protein is CASRKDRAGEQFF. In DNA form, the CDR3 reads TGCGCCAGCAGGAAGGACAGGGCCGGTGAGCAGTTCTTC.